These 4 T cell receptor beta chains were sequenced from one sample in a study of OX40 agonist ivuxolimab in advanced cancers. Clones were sequenced by immunoSEQ multiplex PCR, and TCRdb holds only the in-frame ones, with some missing. The repertoire consists of fewer than 70,000 clones, with about 88% occurring once and the leading ten covering about 1.9%. Sequenced material: CD4+ or CD8+ T cells sorted from blood, taken in a trial of the OX40 agonist ivuxolimab. These receptors came from an adult with an advanced solid tumor such as melanoma, head and neck, liver or kidney cancer.

V gene TRBV2 combines with J gene TRBJ1-2; D gene uncertain. CDR1 and CDR2 (germline): SNHLY, FYNNEI. Trimming stripped 2 bases from V and 4 bases from J, with 8 bases between. The CDR3 runs to 13 residues. Here the CDR3 reads CASSETVSYGYTF. For the CDR3, the DNA is TGTGCCAGCAGTGAAACAGTGAGCTATGGCTACACCTTC.

This clone was observed a handful of times. The CDR3 sequence: CASSIGTGGYYGYTF. The CDR3 DNA sequence: TGTGCCAGTAGTATTGGGACAGGGGGCTACTATGGCTACACCTTC. The rearrangement links TRBV19 to TRBJ1-2, with TRBD1 matching 12 bases. CDR3 size: 15 residues. Losses at the gene ends were 3 bases for V and 3 bases for J; bases not matched to a gene: 2. Germline lookup yields CDR1 LNHDA and CDR2 SQIVND (reference sequence).

The chain is built from TRBV28 and TRBJ1-5; 7 bases agree with TRBD1. The trim removed 10 bases at V and 6 bases at J, leaving 9 bases unmatched. This CDR3 contains 13 residues. Germline V CDR1 and CDR2: MDHEN, SYDVKM. The CDR3 region has the DNA TGTGCCAACAACCAGGGGGTCGGTCAGCCCCAGCATTTT. This encodes CANNQGVGQPQHF.

The V call is TRBV6-5, the J call TRBJ1-5; no clear D. V dropped 6 bases and J dropped 5 bases, with 8 bases sitting between them. The CDR3 totals 12 residues. CDR1 is MNHEY, CDR2 SVGAGI, per germline. CDR3 protein: CASSPSYQPQHF. The CDR3 nucleotides read TGTGCCAGCAGCCCTTCATATCAGCCCCAGCATTTT.